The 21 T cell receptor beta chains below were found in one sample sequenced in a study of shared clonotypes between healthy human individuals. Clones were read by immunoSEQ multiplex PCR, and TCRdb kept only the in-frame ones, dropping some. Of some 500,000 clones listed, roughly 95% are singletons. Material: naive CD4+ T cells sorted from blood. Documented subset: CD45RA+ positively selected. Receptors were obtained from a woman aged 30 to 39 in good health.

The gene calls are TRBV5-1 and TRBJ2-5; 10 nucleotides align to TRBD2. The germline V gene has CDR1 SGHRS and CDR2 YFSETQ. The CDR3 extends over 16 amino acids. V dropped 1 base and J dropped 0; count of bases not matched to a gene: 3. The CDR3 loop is CASSLLLAGNQETQYF. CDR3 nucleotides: TGCGCCAGCAGCTTGCTACTAGCGGGGAACCAAGAGACCCAGTACTTC.

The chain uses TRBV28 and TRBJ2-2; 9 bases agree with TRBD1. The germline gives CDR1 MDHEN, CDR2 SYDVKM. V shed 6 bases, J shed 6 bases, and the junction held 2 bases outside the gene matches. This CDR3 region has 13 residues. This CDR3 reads CASRGTGSGELFF. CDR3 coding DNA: TGTGCCAGCAGGGGGACAGGGTCCGGGGAGCTGTTTTTT.

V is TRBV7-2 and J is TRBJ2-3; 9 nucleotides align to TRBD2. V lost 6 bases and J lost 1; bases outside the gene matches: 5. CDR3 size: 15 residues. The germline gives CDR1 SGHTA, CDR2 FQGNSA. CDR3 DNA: TGTGCCAGCAGATTTATAGCGGGAGGCACAGATACGCAGTATTTT. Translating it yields CASRFIAGGTDTQYF.

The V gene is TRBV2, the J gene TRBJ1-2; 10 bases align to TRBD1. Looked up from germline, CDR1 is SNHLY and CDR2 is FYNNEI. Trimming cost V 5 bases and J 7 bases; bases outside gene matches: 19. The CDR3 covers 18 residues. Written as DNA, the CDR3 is TGTGCCAGCAGTCCGGCGGAGGGCGACAGGGGGCACGCGTTTGGCTACACCTTC. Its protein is CASSPAEGDRGHAFGYTF.

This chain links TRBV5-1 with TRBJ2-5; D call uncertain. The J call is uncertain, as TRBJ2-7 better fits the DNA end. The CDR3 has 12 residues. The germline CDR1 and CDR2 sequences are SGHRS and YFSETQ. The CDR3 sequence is CASSRTSYEQYF. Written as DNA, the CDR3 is TGCGCCAGCAGCCGCACCTCCTACGAGCAGTACTTC.

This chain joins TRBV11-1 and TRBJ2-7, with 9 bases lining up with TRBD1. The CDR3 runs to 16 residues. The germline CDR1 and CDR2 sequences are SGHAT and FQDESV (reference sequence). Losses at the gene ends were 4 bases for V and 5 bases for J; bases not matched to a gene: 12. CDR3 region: CASSYGTGTGMHEQYF. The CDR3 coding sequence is TGTGCCAGCAGCTATGGAACCGGGACAGGGATGCACGAGCAGTACTTC. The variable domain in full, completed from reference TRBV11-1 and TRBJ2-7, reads EAEVAQSPRYKITEKSQAVAFWCDPISGHATLYWYRQILGQGPELLVQFQDESVVDDSQLPKDRFSAERLKGVDSTLKIQPAELGDSAMYLCASSYGTGTGMHEQYFGPGTRLTVT.

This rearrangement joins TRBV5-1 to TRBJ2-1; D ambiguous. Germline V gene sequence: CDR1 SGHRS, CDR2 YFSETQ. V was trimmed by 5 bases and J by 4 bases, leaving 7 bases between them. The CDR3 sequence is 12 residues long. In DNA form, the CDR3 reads TGCGCCAGCAGAGTGCTATACAATGAGCAGTTCTTC. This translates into CASRVLYNEQFF. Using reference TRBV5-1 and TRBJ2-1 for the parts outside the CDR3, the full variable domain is KAGVTQTPRYLIKTRGQQVTLSCSPISGHRSVSWYQQTPGQGLQFLFEYFSETQRNKGNFPGRFSGRQFSNSRSEMNVSTLELGDSALYLCASRVLYNEQFFGPGTRLTVL.

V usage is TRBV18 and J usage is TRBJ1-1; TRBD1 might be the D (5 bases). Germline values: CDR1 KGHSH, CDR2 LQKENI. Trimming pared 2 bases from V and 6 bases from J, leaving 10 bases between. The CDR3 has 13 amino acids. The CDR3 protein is CASSPNRGAEAFF. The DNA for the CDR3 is TGTGCCAGCTCACCAAACCGAGGGGCTGAAGCTTTCTTT.

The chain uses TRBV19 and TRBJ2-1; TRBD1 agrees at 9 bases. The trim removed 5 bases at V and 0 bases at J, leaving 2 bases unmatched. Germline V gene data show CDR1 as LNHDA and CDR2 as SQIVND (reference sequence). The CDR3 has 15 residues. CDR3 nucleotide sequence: TGTGCCAGTAGTGTGACAGGGGGCTCCTACAATGAGCAGTTCTTC. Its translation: CASSVTGGSYNEQFF.

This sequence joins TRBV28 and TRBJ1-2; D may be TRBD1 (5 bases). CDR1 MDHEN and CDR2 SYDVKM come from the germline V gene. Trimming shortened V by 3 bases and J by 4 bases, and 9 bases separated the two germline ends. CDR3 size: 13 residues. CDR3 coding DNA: TGTGCCAGCAGTTTGGCAGGGACCTATGGCTACACCTTC. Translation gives CASSLAGTYGYTF.

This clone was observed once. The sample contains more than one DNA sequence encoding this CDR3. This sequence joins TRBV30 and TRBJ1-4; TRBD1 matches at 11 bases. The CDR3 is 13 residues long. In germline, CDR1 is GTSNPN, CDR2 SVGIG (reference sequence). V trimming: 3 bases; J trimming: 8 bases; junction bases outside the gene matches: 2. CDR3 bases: TGTGCCTGGAGCGGGACAGGGGGAGAAAAACTGTTTTTT. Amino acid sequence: CAWSGTGGEKLFF. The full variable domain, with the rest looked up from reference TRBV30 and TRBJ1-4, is SQTIHQWPATLVQPVGSPLSLECTVEGTSNPNLYWYRQAAGRGLQLLFYSVGIGQISSEVPQNLSASRPQDRQFILSSKKLLLSDSGFYLCAWSGTGGEKLFFGSGTQLSVL.

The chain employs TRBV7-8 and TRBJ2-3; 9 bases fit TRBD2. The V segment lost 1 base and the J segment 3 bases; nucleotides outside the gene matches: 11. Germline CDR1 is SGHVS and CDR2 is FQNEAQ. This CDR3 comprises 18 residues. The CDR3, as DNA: TGTGCCAGCAGCTTAGTGGACGGACTAGCGCTGGGGACAGATACGCAGTATTTT. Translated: CASSLVDGLALGTDTQYF.

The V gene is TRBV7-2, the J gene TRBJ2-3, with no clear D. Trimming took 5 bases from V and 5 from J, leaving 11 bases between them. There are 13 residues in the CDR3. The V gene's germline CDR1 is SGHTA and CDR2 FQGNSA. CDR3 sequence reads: CASSQDLGDTQYF. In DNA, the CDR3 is TGTGCCAGCAGCCAAGACCTGGGAGATACGCAGTATTTT.

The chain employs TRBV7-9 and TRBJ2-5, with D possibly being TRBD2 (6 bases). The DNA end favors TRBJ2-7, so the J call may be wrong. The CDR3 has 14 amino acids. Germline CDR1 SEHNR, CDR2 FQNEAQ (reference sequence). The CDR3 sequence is CASSSTGLLYEQYF. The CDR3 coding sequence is TGTGCCAGCAGCTCTACGGGACTCCTCTACGAGCAGTACTTC.

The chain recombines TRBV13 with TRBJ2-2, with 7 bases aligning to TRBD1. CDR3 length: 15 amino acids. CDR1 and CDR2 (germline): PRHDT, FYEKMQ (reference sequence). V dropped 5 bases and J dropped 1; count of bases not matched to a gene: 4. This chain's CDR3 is CASSRGGLNTGELFF. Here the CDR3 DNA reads TGTGCCAGCAGCAGAGGGGGCTTGAACACCGGGGAGCTGTTTTTT.

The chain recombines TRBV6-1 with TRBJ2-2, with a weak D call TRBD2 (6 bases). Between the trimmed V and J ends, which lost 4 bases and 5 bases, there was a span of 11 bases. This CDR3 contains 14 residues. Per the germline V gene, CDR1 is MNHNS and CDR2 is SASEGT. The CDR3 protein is CASSALEGTGELFF. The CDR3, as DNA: TGTGCCAGCAGTGCGTTGGAGGGGACCGGGGAGCTGTTTTTT.

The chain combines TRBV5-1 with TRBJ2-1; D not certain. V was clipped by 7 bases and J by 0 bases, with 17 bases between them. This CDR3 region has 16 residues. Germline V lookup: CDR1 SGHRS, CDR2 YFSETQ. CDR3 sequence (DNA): TGCGCCAGCGGCGCGAAAGGAAAGAGCTCCTACAATGAGCAGTTCTTC. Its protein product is CASGAKGKSSYNEQFF.

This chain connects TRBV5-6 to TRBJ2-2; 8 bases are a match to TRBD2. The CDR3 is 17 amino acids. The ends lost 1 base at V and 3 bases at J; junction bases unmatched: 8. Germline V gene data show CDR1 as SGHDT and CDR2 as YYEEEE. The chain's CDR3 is CASSLLRAGDYTGELFF. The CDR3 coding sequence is TGTGCCAGCAGCTTGTTGCGAGCGGGAGATTACACCGGGGAGCTGTTTTTT.

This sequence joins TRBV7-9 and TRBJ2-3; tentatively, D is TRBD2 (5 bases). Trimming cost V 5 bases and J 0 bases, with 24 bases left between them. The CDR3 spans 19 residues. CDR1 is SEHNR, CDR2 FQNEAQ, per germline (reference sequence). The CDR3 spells CASSPRLGRRRDSTDTQYF. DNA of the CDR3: TGTGCCAGCAGCCCCCGATTAGGAAGGAGGCGAGACAGCACAGATACGCAGTATTTT.

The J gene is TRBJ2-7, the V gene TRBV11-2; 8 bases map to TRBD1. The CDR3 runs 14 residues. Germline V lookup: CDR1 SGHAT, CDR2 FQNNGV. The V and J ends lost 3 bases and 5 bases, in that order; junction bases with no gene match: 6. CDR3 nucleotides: TGTGCCAGCAGCTTCCGGGACAGGACGAACGAGCAGTACTTC. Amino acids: CASSFRDRTNEQYF.

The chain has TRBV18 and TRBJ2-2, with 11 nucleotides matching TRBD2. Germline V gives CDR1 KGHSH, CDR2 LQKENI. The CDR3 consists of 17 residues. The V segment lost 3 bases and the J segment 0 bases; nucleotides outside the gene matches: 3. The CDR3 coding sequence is TGTGCCAGCTCACCGCTAGCGGGAGGATCGAACACCGGGGAGCTGTTTTTT. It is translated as CASSPLAGGSNTGELFF.